The 21 T cell receptor beta chains below were found in one sample sequenced in a study of shared clonotypes between healthy human individuals. TCRdb keeps only in-frame clones here, not all; method: immunoSEQ multiplex PCR. The sample shows roughly 1,500,000 clones, about 98.5% of them seen only once. Source material: naive CD4+ T cells sorted from blood. The subset here: CD45RA+ positively selected. Receptors originate from a man in his thirties or forties in good health.

V gene TRBV9 combines with J gene TRBJ2-2; D is undetermined. V lost 3 bases, J lost 5 bases, and 14 bases lay in between. CDR1 is SGDLS, CDR2 YYNGEE, per germline. There are 15 residues in the CDR3. The CDR3 reads CASSGVRLGTGELFF. The CDR3, as DNA: TGTGCCAGCAGCGGGGTTCGTTTGGGGACCGGGGAGCTGTTTTTT. Filled out from reference TRBV9 and TRBJ2-2, the complete variable domain reads DSGVTQTPKHLITATGQRVTLRCSPRSGDLSVYWYQQSLDQGLQFLIQYYNGEERAKGNILERFSAQQFPDLHSELNLSSLELGDSALYFCASSGVRLGTGELFFGEGSRLTVL.

A single count supports this clone. The rearrangement links TRBV25-1 to TRBJ2-3; D is undetermined. V was pared by 4 bases and J by 7 bases, with 9 bases between. The CDR3 is 12 amino acids. Germline CDR1 MGHDK, CDR2 SYGVNS. The CDR3 region has the DNA TGTGCCAGCAGTGCGCAAGGTTATACGCAGTATTTT. It specifies CASSAQGYTQYF.

In this sample, this clone turned up once. The rearrangement joins TRBV29-1 to TRBJ2-7, with D possibly called TRBD1 or TRBD2 (5 bases each). The CDR3 has 13 residues. CDR1 is SQVTM and CDR2 is ANQGSEA in the germline V gene. The V and J ends lost 6 bases and 0 bases respectively, with 12 bases between them. CDR3 in amino acids: CSVRPGSSYEQYF. In DNA form, the CDR3 reads TGCAGCGTGCGCCCAGGGAGCTCCTACGAGCAGTACTTC.

For this clone: Other DNA sequences within the sample encode an identical CDR3. The chain is built from TRBV6-5 and TRBJ1-3, with a possible D match to TRBD1 (6 bases). V lost 2 bases and J lost 1, with 6 bases in between. The CDR3 is made up of 14 amino acids. From germline, CDR1 is MNHEY and CDR2 SVGAGI. The CDR3 here is CASSYGTSGNTIYF. CDR3 DNA: TGTGCCAGCAGTTACGGGACATCTGGAAACACCATATATTTT.

The chain recombines TRBV5-1 with TRBJ1-4; 8 bases agree with TRBD1. Germline values: CDR1 SGHRS, CDR2 YFSETQ. This CDR3 is built from 18 residues. J lost 5 bases, V lost 4 bases, and 16 bases had no gene match. DNA of the CDR3: TGCGCCAGCAGCGGCGGAACAGGGGGAAGCGGGGAAAATGAAAAACTGTTTTTT. Translation: CASSGGTGGSGENEKLFF.

The genes are TRBV30 and TRBJ2-7; 12 bases agree with TRBD2. The CDR3 consists of 14 residues. The J segment lost 6 bases and the V segment lost 2 bases, leaving 5 bases of the junction unmatched. CDR1 is GTSNPN and CDR2 is SVGIG in the germline V gene (reference sequence). The CDR3 bases are TGTGCCTGGAGTTCGACTAGCGGGAGTAGCGAGCAGTACTTC. This sequence encodes CAWSSTSGSSEQYF.

Only one count was recorded for this clone. The sample holds other DNA sequences that translate to the same CDR3. The chain couples TRBV18 to TRBJ2-3; D unclear. With 0 bases removed from V and 4 bases from J, the gap between germline ends came to 8 bases. Per germline, CDR1 KGHSH and CDR2 LQKENI. The CDR3 runs to 14 residues. The CDR3 region has the DNA TGTGCCAGCTCACCACCGGCAGCTCCAGATACGCAGTATTTT. Its translation is CASSPPAAPDTQYF. The full variable domain, with the rest looked up from reference TRBV18 and TRBJ2-3, is NAGVMQNPRHLVRRRGQEARLRCSPMKGHSHVYWYRQLPEEGLKFMVYLQKENIIDESGMPKERFSAEFPKEGPSILRIQQVVRGDSAAYFCASSPPAAPDTQYFGPGTRLTVL.

The J gene is TRBJ2-7, the V gene TRBV6-5, with D perhaps matching TRBD2 (5 bases). This CDR3 region has 14 residues. The germline V and J ends were trimmed by 5 bases and 6 bases, with 17 bases remaining between them. Germline CDR1 and CDR2: MNHEY and SVGAGI. This chain's CDR3 is CASSPFGERFEQYF. Written as DNA, the CDR3 is TGTGCCAGCAGTCCGTTTGGGGAGCGCTTCGAGCAGTACTTC.

This clone was seen a single time. The CDR3 DNA is TGTGCCAGCAGGACGGACGCCTCCTACGAGCAGTACTTC. This codes for CASRTDASYEQYF. The chain recombines TRBV2 with TRBJ2-7; no reliable D call. Per the germline V gene, CDR1 is SNHLY and CDR2 is FYNNEI. The CDR3 spans 13 residues. With 6 bases removed from V and 0 bases from J, the gap between germline ends came to 9 bases.

The chain carries TRBV15 and TRBJ1-5, with 8 bases fitting TRBD1. V shed 7 bases, J shed 10 bases, and the junction held 12 bases outside the gene matches. Germline assignment: CDR1 LNHNV and CDR2 YYDKDF (reference sequence). The CDR3 totals 14 residues. The CDR3 region has the DNA TGTGCCACCAACCGCGAACAGGGGGTAGTACCCCAGCATTTT. Encoded protein: CATNREQGVVPQHF.

The chain employs TRBV15 and TRBJ2-3, with TRBD2 matching 10 bases. The CDR3 runs to 15 residues. Germline CDR1 LNHNV, CDR2 YYDKDF (reference sequence). V dropped 8 bases and J dropped 1; count of bases not matched to a gene: 6. In DNA, the CDR3 is TGTGCCACCGCATTACTAGCGGGACGCACAGATACGCAGTATTTT. Its translation: CATALLAGRTDTQYF. Looking up the rest from reference TRBV15 and TRBJ2-3 gives the full variable domain: DAMVIQNPRYQVTQFGKPVTLSCSQTLNHNVMYWYQQKSSQAPKLLFHYYDKDFNNEADTPDNFQSRRPNTSFCFLDIRSPGLGDTAMYLCATALLAGRTDTQYFGPGTRLTVL.

The V and J genes are TRBV27 and TRBJ2-2, with D tentatively TRBD2 (5 bases). The CDR3 is 14 amino acids. Trimming took off 3 bases at V and 1 base at J, with 6 bases between the two ends. Germline V gene lookup returns CDR1 MNHEY and CDR2 SMNVEV (reference sequence). CDR3 DNA: TGTGCCAGCAGTTTTAGCGAGAACACCGGGGAGCTGTTTTTT. Protein product: CASSFSENTGELFF.

V usage is TRBV7-2 and J usage is TRBJ2-1; D may match TRBD1 or TRBD2 (5 bases each). V was cut by 4 bases and J by 15 bases, with 16 bases left in between. There are 12 residues in the CDR3. Germline V lookup: CDR1 SGHTA, CDR2 FQGNSA. The CDR3 DNA is TGTGCCAGCAGCTCAGCTAGGCGAGGGGCGTTCTTC. This codes for CASSSARRGAFF. The whole variable domain, filled in from reference TRBV7-2 and TRBJ2-1, reads GAGVSQSPSNKVTEKGKDVELRCDPISGHTALYWYRQSLGQGLEFLIYFQGNSAPDKSGLPSDRFSAERTGGSVSTLTIQRTQQEDSAVYLCASSSARRGAFFGPGTRLTVL.

This sequence joins TRBV2 and TRBJ2-2, with a possible D match to TRBD2 (5 bases). V was trimmed by 4 bases and J by 3 bases, leaving 6 bases between them. The CDR3 extends over 13 amino acids. Germline values: CDR1 SNHLY, CDR2 FYNNEI. CDR3 residues: CASSGEYTGELFF. As DNA, the CDR3 is TGTGCCAGCAGTGGGGAGTACACCGGGGAGCTGTTTTTT.

The CDR3 sequence: CASSPPSLVGSGANVLTF. CDR3 sequence (DNA): TGTGCCAGCAGTCCCCCCTCTCTAGTTGGCTCTGGGGCCAACGTCCTGACTTTC. The V gene is TRBV27, the J gene TRBJ2-6; no definite D call. The V end lost 5 bases, the J end lost 0 bases, and 17 bases lay between the germline ends. This CDR3 contains 18 residues. Germline V gives CDR1 MNHEY, CDR2 SMNVEV (reference sequence). Based on the CDR3 plus reference TRBV27 and TRBJ2-6, the full variable domain is EAQVTQNPRYLITVTGKKLTVTCSQNMNHEYMSWYRQDPGLGLRQIYYSMNVEVTDKGDVPEGYKVSRKEKRNFPLILESPSPNQTSLYFCASSPPSLVGSGANVLTFGAGSRLTVL.

The chain employs TRBV6-5 and TRBJ1-2; 8 nucleotides agree with TRBD1. The ends lost 0 bases at V and 8 bases at J; junction bases unmatched: 8. The CDR3 sequence is 15 residues long. The germline V gene encodes CDR1 MNHEY and CDR2 SVGAGI. CDR3 coding DNA: TGTGCCAGCAGTTACTCGAGTGCCAGGGGGCCGGGCTACACCTTC. Residues: CASSYSSARGPGYTF.

V usage is TRBV2 and J usage is TRBJ2-1; 8 nucleotides match TRBD1. With 2 bases clipped from V and 8 bases from J, the junction kept 2 bases outside the gene matches. The CDR3 length is 13 residues. Germline loops: CDR1 SNHLY, CDR2 FYNNEI. This chain's CDR3 is CASSEQGAHEQFF. The CDR3 DNA reads as TGTGCCAGCAGTGAACAGGGGGCCCATGAGCAGTTCTTC.

In its sample, this clone was seen once. This specimen includes other DNA sequences encoding the same CDR3. The V and J genes are TRBV7-8 and TRBJ1-1, with no clear D. Germline CDR1 is SGHVS and CDR2 is FQNEAQ. V was shortened by 3 bases and J by 1 base, with 6 bases between the two germline ends. CDR3 length equals 13 residues. CDR3 DNA: TGTGCCAGCAGCTTCACGGAGAACACTGAAGCTTTCTTT. Amino acids: CASSFTENTEAFF.

The chain carries TRBV5-4 and TRBJ1-4, with TRBD1 matching 9 bases. V lost 4 bases, J lost 6 bases, and 13 bases stayed unmatched. This CDR3 spans 17 amino acids. Germline CDR1 reads SGHNT; CDR2 reads YYREEE (reference sequence). CDR3 residues: CASSLGSRTGADEKLFF. CDR3 coding DNA: TGTGCCAGCAGCCTCGGGTCACGGACAGGGGCGGATGAAAAACTGTTTTTT.

The chain joins TRBV14 to TRBJ1-3; TRBD1 aligns across 10 bases. The CDR3 has 16 amino acids. V was pared by 4 bases and J by 3 bases, with 6 bases of the junction left unmatched. Germline V gives CDR1 SGHDN, CDR2 FVKESK. CDR3 in DNA: TGTGCCAGCAGCCCTCGACAGGGGGCAAGTGGAAACACCATATATTTT. This sequence encodes CASSPRQGASGNTIYF.

The chain uses TRBV23-1 and TRBJ2-5; D remains ambiguous. TRBV23-1 falls under the ORF class, with uncertain function. This CDR3 has 16 amino acids. The ends were cut back, 10 bases at V and 4 bases at J, with 25 bases in the middle. This chain's CDR3 is CATSVSERIMRETQYF. CDR3 coding DNA: TGCGCCACTTCGGTATCGGAAAGGATAATGCGAGAGACCCAGTACTTC.